One and the same sample provided the 18 T cell receptor beta chains below, sequenced in a study of blood T cells in healthy people across ages (dated by TCRdb to between 2014 and 2017). The library was made by 5' RACE. The instrument was an Illumina HiSeq 2500. A second 7 to 11 cycle PCR used a sample-barcoded 5' primer and a J-beta primer mix. TCRdb itself trimmed the public reads at Q25 with fastp, ran MiXCR and retained productive beta chains. Each entry is one CDR3 protein sequence, shown with its most common DNA and genes. In this sample the table shows fewer than 950,000 distinct CDR3 sequences, roughly 34% of which occur a single time. The ten top clones hold 10% to 15% of the sample. The source material was blood. These TCRs come from a man between 18 and 29 years old in good health.

This clonotype was seen only a few times. Given a much more abundant clone one base away, this may be a read error. CDR3 nucleotide sequence: TGTGCCGGCAGCGCGCAGGGTGGAGGCTCACCCCTCCACTTT. It specifies CAGSAQGGGSPLHF. The chain combines TRBV7-9 with TRBJ1-6; tentatively, D is TRBD1 (5 bases). This CDR3 contains 14 residues. Germline V gene lookup returns CDR1 SEHNR and CDR2 FQNEAQ (reference sequence).

This clonotype occurred a few times. V gene TRBV30 combines with J gene TRBJ1-4, with TRBD1 matching 8 bases. The CDR3 runs to 14 residues. Germline lookup yields CDR1 GTSNPN and CDR2 SVGIG (reference sequence). V shed 2 bases and J 5 bases; nucleotides not matched to a gene: 4. The CDR3 is CAWSMWTGNEKLFF. CDR3 in DNA: TGTGCCTGGAGTATGTGGACAGGGAATGAAAAACTGTTTTTT.

This clonotype was counted at least ten times. This rearrangement joins TRBV10-3 to TRBJ2-5; D not resolved. The CDR3 runs to 14 residues. V lost 0 bases, J lost 5 bases, and 10 bases lay in between. Germline CDR1 is ENHRY and CDR2 is SYGVKD. This CDR3 reads CAISESSELETQYF. In nucleotides, the CDR3 is TGTGCCATCAGTGAGTCTTCGGAGTTGGAGACCCAGTACTTC.

V gene TRBV6-5 combines with J gene TRBJ2-3; 13 bases match TRBD2. Trimming took 2 bases from V and 4 from J; bases not matched to a gene: 9. There are 18 residues in the CDR3. Germline V gene lookup returns CDR1 MNHEY and CDR2 SVGAGI. CDR3 loop: CASSYSGLAGASADTQYF. CDR3 sequence (DNA): TGTGCCAGCAGTTACAGCGGACTAGCGGGGGCGAGCGCAGATACGCAGTATTTT.

The chain joins TRBV9 to TRBJ2-5; a weak D match, TRBD1 (7 bases). This CDR3 contains 16 residues. Per germline, CDR1 SGDLS and CDR2 YYNGEE. Trimming left V 4 bases short and J 11 bases short, with 27 bases between. Here the CDR3 reads CASSPTEGQPYNEQYF. Written as DNA, the CDR3 is TGTGCCAGCAGCCCCACGGAGGGACAGCCTTACAATGAGCAGTACTTC.

As regards this clonotype: A much larger clone differs from this one at a single base, so this may be a read error. This chain connects TRBV4-1 to TRBJ2-4; D remains ambiguous. V lost 0 bases and J 1 base, leaving 7 bases between the germline ends. CDR1 is MGHRA and CDR2 is YSYEKL in the germline V gene. The CDR3 loop spans 15 amino acids. CDR3 residues: CASSQDRTAKNIQYF. Here the CDR3 DNA reads TGCGCCAGCAGCCAAGATAGGACGGCCAAAAACATTCAGTACTTC.

V gene TRBV21-1 combines with J gene TRBJ1-1; the table's D gene call, TRBD1, was not cross checked with the DNA. TRBV21-1 is shown as a pseudogene. The CDR3 runs to 18 residues. CDR3 in DNA: TGTGCCAGGAATGACAGGGGGATCCTCCGAGGGTTGAACACTGAAGCTTTCTTT. Translation gives CARNDRGILRGLNTEAFF.

This clonotype has a single count. J is TRBJ1-4 and V is TRBV11-2; D gene unclear. The germline V gene has CDR1 SGHAT and CDR2 FQNNGV. This CDR3 region has 17 residues. V lost 1 base and J lost 0, with 12 bases in between. The CDR3: CASSLAPGLSTNEKLFF. Here the CDR3 DNA reads TGTGCCAGCAGCTTAGCGCCAGGACTGTCAACTAATGAAAAACTGTTTTTT.

V is TRBV2 and J is TRBJ2-1, with 7 bases lining up with TRBD1. The DNA matches TRBJ2-7 better at its end, which makes the J call doubtful. From germline, CDR1 is SNHLY and CDR2 FYNNEI. CDR3 length: 15 amino acids. CDR3 bases: TGTGCCAGCCGGGACAGCTCGAGCTCCTACAATGAGCAGTACTTC. Translation gives CASRDSSSSYNEQYF.

The V and J genes are TRBV5-5 and TRBJ1-1; the D gene is possibly TRBD1 (5 bases). In germline, CDR1 is SGHKS, CDR2 YYEKEE (reference sequence). V gave up 5 bases and J gave up 3 bases, with 8 bases separating them. This CDR3 has 12 residues. CDR3 DNA: TGTGCCAGCAGGGCCAGGGACACTGAAGCTTTCTTT. It encodes CASRARDTEAFF.

This clonotype was counted many times. The chain is built from TRBV27 and TRBJ2-1; no clear D gene. This CDR3 is 15 amino acids long. CDR1 and CDR2 from the germline V gene are MNHEY and SMNVEV (reference sequence). The V gene lost 2 bases and the J gene lost 4 bases, with 12 bases spanning the gap. The CDR3 DNA reads as TGTGCCAGCAGTTTAAAGGACCTTGATTACAATGAGCAGTTCTTC. This gives the protein CASSLKDLDYNEQFF.

This clonotype appeared many times. In DNA, the CDR3 is TGTGCCAGCAGTTACTCGCCTGATAACTATGGCTACACCTTC. Encoded protein: CASSYSPDNYGYTF. The V call is TRBV6-5, the J call TRBJ1-2; unclear D gene. Trimming removed 0 bases from V and 1 base from J, with 6 bases in between. CDR3 length equals 14 residues. Germline-derived CDR1 and CDR2 are MNHEY and SVGAGI.

This sequence joins TRBV25-1 and TRBJ1-2; D remains unclear. V was trimmed by 5 bases and J by 0 bases, leaving 19 bases between them. Per germline, CDR1 MGHDK and CDR2 SYGVNS. This CDR3 contains 17 residues. CDR3 loop: CASSSSEASRTNYGYTF. For the CDR3, the DNA is TGTGCCAGCAGTTCCAGCGAAGCAAGTCGTACTAACTATGGCTACACCTTC.

This clonotype turned up a few times. V and J are TRBV14 and TRBJ2-3; TRBD2 matches at 9 bases. V was clipped by 2 bases and J by 6 bases; unmatched bases: 6. The CDR3 runs 15 residues. CDR1 and CDR2 (germline): SGHDN, FVKESK. The CDR3 sequence: CASSQLAGIADTQYF. CDR3 DNA sequence: TGTGCCAGCAGCCAACTAGCGGGGATCGCGGATACGCAGTATTTT.

This chain links TRBV5-5 with TRBJ2-1; TRBD1 might be the D (6 bases). The better agreement between TRBJ2-7 and the DNA end casts doubt on the J call. This CDR3 has 15 amino acids. CDR1 and CDR2 from the germline V gene are SGHKS and YYEKEE (reference sequence). The CDR3 DNA follows: TGTGCCAGCAGCATGACAGGCGTACCATTCAATGAGCAGTACTTC. As protein: CASSMTGVPFNEQYF.

This clonotype was detected only once. The junction shows a germline mismatch at one end, possibly a read error. This rearrangement joins TRBV12-3 or TRBV12-4 to TRBJ2-7; 7 bases agree with TRBD2. The CDR3 runs to 14 residues. CDR3 nucleotides: TGTGCCAACAGTTTAGCAGAAGCGGGGTTCGAGCAGTACTTC. Its translation: CANSLAEAGFEQYF.

The chain employs TRBV28 and TRBJ2-7, with 8 bases aligning to TRBD1. Germline V gene lookup returns CDR1 MDHEN and CDR2 SYDVKM. The CDR3 runs 14 residues. V lost 8 bases and J lost 7; bases outside the gene matches: 13. DNA for the CDR3: TGTGCCAGCGGAACTGGACAGGGAGGTCTGGAGCAGTACTTC. It translates to CASGTGQGGLEQYF.

The chain uses TRBV20-1 and TRBJ1-2, with TRBD1 identical over 8 bases. Germline CDR1 reads DFQATT; CDR2 reads SNEGSKA (reference sequence). This CDR3 has 14 residues. After removal of 6 bases from V and 2 bases from J, the junction contained 8 bases not matched to a gene. Written as DNA, the CDR3 is TGCAGTGCGAGGGACAGGCGAAGGAACTATGGCTACACCTTC. Its translation is CSARDRRRNYGYTF.